This is a list of T cell receptor beta chains from one sample in a study of tumor-infiltrating lymphocytes in localized non-small cell lung cancer. Using immunoSEQ multiplex PCR, the repertoire was profiled, and TCRdb retains in-frame clones only, with some absent. The sample lists approximately 12,000 clones; 66% were seen once. What was sequenced was lung tumor tissue. Receptors were obtained from a human donor with non-small cell lung cancer. CDR3s include the opening cysteine and the closing phenylalanine or tryptophan. The D gene is left open where the match is weak. Not every row has a clone size; where given, it reads once, few, many or a size class.

J: TRBJ1-4; D: TRBD1; size: NA; V: TRBV2; DNA: TGTGCCAGCAGTTTTGACAGGGAGGGTGAAAAACTGTTTTTT; CDR3: CASSFDREGEKLFF
J: TRBJ2-5; D: NA; size: NA; V: TRBV20-1; DNA: TGCAGTGACATCGTTCAAGAGACCCAGTACTTC; CDR3: CSDIVQETQYF
J: TRBJ1-6; D: NA; size: NA; V: TRBV5-1; DNA: TGCGCCAGCAGCTCGCAGGGTAGCTCCTATAATTCACCCCTCCACTTT; CDR3: CASSSQGSSYNSPLHF
J: TRBJ1-2; D: TRBD1; size: once; V: TRBV7-2; DNA: TGTGCCAGCAGCTTATTTTCTTCGGGACAGGGCTATGGCTACACCTTC; CDR3: CASSLFSSGQGYGYTF
J: TRBJ2-2; D: TRBD2; size: NA; V: TRBV28; DNA: TGTGCCAGCAGTCCTGTAGCGGGATCAAACACCGGGGAGCTGTTTTTT; CDR3: CASSPVAGSNTGELFF
J: TRBJ1-2; D: NA; size: NA; V: TRBV5-1; DNA: TGCGCCAGCAGCTCTCAGGGGACCATAGACTATGGCTACACCTTC; CDR3: CASSSQGTIDYGYTF
J: TRBJ1-5; D: NA; size: NA; V: TRBV30; DNA: TGTGCCTGGAGTGGACAGGCTACCAATCAGCCCCAGCATTTT; CDR3: CAWSGQATNQPQHF
J: TRBJ2-7; D: NA; size: medium-sized; V: TRBV4-1; DNA: TGCGCCAGCAGCCAACAAGCACCAGGGGTCGGCGAGCAGTACTTC; CDR3: CASSQQAPGVGEQYF
J: TRBJ2-2; D: NA; size: NA; V: TRBV14; DNA: TGTGCCAGCAGCCCCGGGACACCGAACACCGGGGAGCTGTTTTTT; CDR3: CASSPGTPNTGELFF
J: TRBJ2-3; D: TRBD2; size: few; V: TRBV2; DNA: TGTGCCAGCAGCACGAGCCTCGGGGGGGCAACAGATACGCAGTATTTT; CDR3: CASSTSLGGATDTQYF
J: TRBJ1-2; D: TRBD1; size: NA; V: TRBV5-4; DNA: TGTGCCAGCAGCTCGGGACAGGGGGACTATGGCTACACCTTC; CDR3: CASSSGQGDYGYTF
J: TRBJ2-3; D: NA; size: NA; V: TRBV5-1; DNA: TGCGCCAGCAGCTTTTGGGGGGGCCAATGGGATACGCAGTATTTT; CDR3: CASSFWGGQWDTQYF
J: TRBJ2-6; D: NA; size: once; V: TRBV14; DNA: TGTGCCAGCAGCCGTTGGGCTGCTGGGGCCAACGTCCTGACTTTC; CDR3: CASSRWAAGANVLTF
J: TRBJ2-7; D: TRBD2; size: NA; V: TRBV6-5; DNA: TGTGCCAGCAGCCGGCAAGCGGGAGGAGGCCACGAGCAGTACTTC; CDR3: CASSRQAGGGHEQYF
J: TRBJ1-1; D: NA; size: NA; V: TRBV6-1; DNA: TGTGCCAGTTTAGGGGCCACTGAAGCTTTCTTT; CDR3: CASLGATEAFF
J: TRBJ2-3; D: TRBD2; size: NA; V: TRBV7-9; DNA: TGTGCCAGCAGCTTAGCGCGGGAGAGGGATACGCAGTATTTT; CDR3: CASSLARERDTQYF
J: TRBJ2-3; D: NA; size: NA; V: TRBV29-1; DNA: TGCAGCGTTGAAGGTCGGCAGGGAAGACCAGATACGCAGTATTTT; CDR3: CSVEGRQGRPDTQYF
J: TRBJ1-2; D: NA; size: few; V: TRBV29-1; DNA: TGCAGCGTTAGCACAGGCCCTAACTATGGCTACACCTTC; CDR3: CSVSTGPNYGYTF
J: TRBJ2-3; D: TRBD1; size: NA; V: TRBV2; DNA: TGTGCCAGCAGCTGGACAGGGGCGTACACAGATACGCAGTATTTT; CDR3: CASSWTGAYTDTQYF
J: TRBJ2-5; D: NA; size: NA; V: TRBV2; DNA: TGTGCCAGCTCGGAGGCGACAGCCGCTCCTTACCAAGAGACCCAGTACTTC; CDR3: CASSEATAAPYQETQYF
J: TRBJ2-1; D: TRBD1; size: NA; V: TRBV18; DNA: TGTGCCAGCTCCCCCGGACAGGGGGTTTACAATGAGCAGTTCTTC; CDR3: CASSPGQGVYNEQFF
J: TRBJ2-6; D: NA; size: NA; V: TRBV29-1; DNA: TGCAGCGTGAGGACACAAGAAGGATCTGGGGCCAACGTCCTGACTTTC; CDR3: CSVRTQEGSGANVLTF